This T cell receptor (beta chain) was documented in a study of CD8+CD57+ T cells in acquired aplastic anemia. Study as a whole: CD4+ reads averaged about 10 million in healthy donors.

V lost 2 bases and J lost 8, with 16 bases in between. Per the germline V gene, CDR1 is SGHVS and CDR2 is FQNEAQ. This CDR3 is 15 amino acids long. Genomic DNA provided the template from which TCR beta VDJ and CDR3 profiles were obtained. TCRdb recomputed calls from the reads with MiXCR, one row per CDR3 protein. The sample has roughly 420,000 distinct CDR3 sequences; 65% to 80% are singletons. Sequencing was performed on sorted CD4+, CD8+, or CD8+CD57+ T cells (not recorded which) from PBMCs. V and J are TRBV7-8 and TRBJ2-1, with D possibly being TRBD2 (5 bases). The sequence was collected from a human donor in good health, serving as a control. CDR3 nucleotides: TGTGCCAGCAGCTTATCCCCCAGTGGGCGGGATGAGCAGTTCTTC. The encoded protein is CASSLSPSGRDEQFF.